The 23 T cell receptor beta chains below come from one sample, sequenced in a study of T-cell reconstitution after alpha-beta-depleted transplantation in children. A TCRbeta library incorporating unique molecular identifiers was prepared. TCRdb reprocessed the PCR reads with MiXCR, giving one entry per CDR3 protein. Here the sample spans approximately 490,000 distinct CDR3 sequences, approximately 13% being singletons. The sequenced sample was PBMCs from the stem cell graft donor, obtained from the stem cell graft. Receptors originate from a human donor who donated a stem cell graft to a child with combined immunodeficiency.

This clonotype was detected once. The V call is TRBV12-3 or TRBV12-4, the J call TRBJ2-5; 8 nucleotides match TRBD2. V lost 6 bases and J lost 2; bases outside the gene matches: 8. The CDR3 length is 15 residues. CDR3 nucleotide sequence: TGTGCCAGCAGACCGGGACTAGGGACGCAAGAGACCCAGTACTTC. This encodes CASRPGLGTQETQYF.

V usage is TRBV14 and J usage is TRBJ2-5; D is unresolved. Per the germline V gene, CDR1 is SGHDN and CDR2 is FVKESK. This CDR3 contains 11 residues. Trimming took off 3 bases at V and 5 bases at J, with 4 bases between the two ends. This CDR3 is CASSHAETQYF. The CDR3 nucleotides read TGTGCCAGCAGCCACGCGGAGACCCAGTACTTC.

This clonotype was seen more than once but under ten times. The chain is built from TRBV4-3 and TRBJ2-7; unclear D gene. The CDR3 runs 13 residues. The germline V and J ends were trimmed by 0 bases and 6 bases, with 9 bases remaining between them. CDR1 and CDR2 (germline): LGHNA, YSLEER. The CDR3: CASSQDYGSEQYF. CDR3 bases: TGCGCCAGCAGCCAAGATTACGGCTCCGAGCAGTACTTC.

This clonotype turned up a few times. This chain connects TRBV12-3 or TRBV12-4 to TRBJ2-1; the match to TRBD2 covers 12 bases. V lost 6 bases to trimming and J lost 0 bases; unmatched junction nucleotides: 15. The CDR3 is made up of 20 amino acids. This chain's CDR3 is CASSASTSGSSSSSYNEQFF. In DNA, the CDR3 is TGTGCCAGCAGCGCCTCGACTAGCGGGAGTTCTTCGAGCTCCTACAATGAGCAGTTCTTC.

This clonotype has just one count. The CDR3 does not close with the conserved phenylalanine or tryptophan, likely indicating a read error. The rearrangement links TRBV11-2 to TRBJ1-5, with TRBD1 matching over 10 bases. This CDR3 contains 15 residues. The germline V gene encodes CDR1 SGHAT and CDR2 FQNNGV. CDR3 nucleotide sequence: TGTGCCAGCATCTTAGACAGGGGGCAAGGTCAGCCCCAGCATTAT. This sequence encodes CASILDRGQGQPQHY.

The V call is TRBV6-2 or TRBV6-3, the J call TRBJ1-5; D unresolved. V was shortened by 5 bases and J by 11 bases, with 7 bases between the two germline ends. CDR3 length: 10 residues. Per germline, CDR1 MNHEY and CDR2 SVGEGT. CDR3 region: CASSGSSQHF. The CDR3 nucleotides are TGTGCCAGCAGTGGGTCTTCCCAGCATTTT.

The chain uses TRBV29-1 and TRBJ1-3; maybe TRBD1 (5 bases). CDR1 is SQVTM and CDR2 is ANQGSEA in the germline V gene. V shed 7 bases and J shed 0 bases, with 13 bases lying between them. This CDR3 has 14 residues. CDR3 protein: CSAEGGTSGNTIYF. DNA for the CDR3: TGCAGCGCCGAAGGCGGGACCTCTGGAAACACCATATATTTT.

This clonotype appeared a few times. The V gene is TRBV12-5, the J gene TRBJ1-1; D gene ambiguous. V lost 4 bases and J 3 bases, leaving 9 bases between the germline ends. Germline lookup yields CDR1 LGHNT and CDR2 FRNRAP. The CDR3 is 13 amino acids. The DNA for the CDR3 is TGTGCTAGTGGTTCTGGCGGATACACTGAAGCTTTCTTT. This codes for CASGSGGYTEAFF.

This clonotype was seen more than once but under ten times. V is TRBV5-6 and J is TRBJ2-1; D ambiguous. The CDR3 is 15 amino acids. Germline V gene sequence: CDR1 SGHDT, CDR2 YYEEEE. Trimming left V 4 bases short and J 4 bases short, with 15 bases between. This chain's CDR3 is CASSREPRVYNEQFF. CDR3 coding DNA: TGTGCCAGCAGCCGCGAACCTAGGGTTTACAATGAGCAGTTCTTC.

This clonotype was found a few times. The genes are TRBV10-3 and TRBJ2-7; D is possibly TRBD1 (5 bases). The CDR3 totals 15 residues. The ends were cut back, 2 bases at V and 6 bases at J, with 17 bases in the middle. Per the germline V gene, CDR1 is ENHRY and CDR2 is SYGVKD. The DNA of the CDR3 is TGTGCCATCAGTGAGATCTGGCCAGGGTTTGTCGAGCAGTACTTC. It specifies CAISEIWPGFVEQYF.

The chain uses TRBV27 and TRBJ1-1; 12 bases map to TRBD1. This CDR3 region has 16 residues. J was trimmed by 4 bases and V by 3 bases; bases with no gene match: 6. Germline CDR1 is MNHEY and CDR2 is SMNVEV (reference sequence). The CDR3 is CASSFRDRGQGTEAFF. CDR3 DNA sequence: TGTGCCAGCAGTTTCCGGGACAGGGGGCAGGGCACTGAAGCTTTCTTT.

This chain links TRBV6-1 with TRBJ2-2, with 10 bases matching TRBD2. Germline-derived CDR1 and CDR2 are MNHNS and SASEGT. This CDR3 region has 16 residues. V was pared by 6 bases and J by 5 bases, with 9 bases of the junction left unmatched. This chain's CDR3 is CASSAGTSVGTGELFF. In DNA, the CDR3 is TGTGCCAGCAGCGCCGGGACTAGCGTCGGAACCGGGGAGCTGTTTTTT.

This clonotype was counted ten times or more. V gene TRBV15 combines with J gene TRBJ2-1; D tentatively fits TRBD1 or TRBD2 (5 bases each). Germline CDR1 LNHNV, CDR2 YYDKDF (reference sequence). The CDR3 totals 15 residues. The ends were cut back, 0 bases at V and 5 bases at J, with 11 bases in the middle. CDR3 protein: CATSRDHEGHNEQFF. CDR3 DNA: TGTGCCACCAGCAGAGATCACGAGGGGCACAATGAGCAGTTCTTC.

The CDR3 here is CASSLWDREGGELFF. In nucleotides, the CDR3 is TGTGCCAGCAGCCTTTGGGACAGGGAAGGCGGGGAGCTGTTTTTT. The V gene is TRBV7-2, the J gene TRBJ2-2, with 9 nucleotides matching TRBD1. Germline loops: CDR1 SGHTA, CDR2 FQGNSA. V trimming: 5 bases; J trimming: 7 bases; junction bases outside the gene matches: 8. This CDR3 has 15 amino acids.

The sample holds many counts of this clonotype. The rearrangement uses TRBV4-3 and TRBJ1-6, with D hard to call. CDR3 length: 13 amino acids. The V and J ends lost 0 bases and 10 bases respectively, with 7 bases between them. Germline CDR1 is LGHNA and CDR2 is YSLEER. CDR3 sequence reads: CASSQEEGSPLHF. The CDR3 DNA is TGCGCCAGCAGCCAAGAAGAAGGCTCACCCCTCCACTTT.

This clonotype was observed many times. At one end, the junction sequence differs from germline, possibly due to a read error. The V gene is TRBV7-7, the J gene TRBJ2-2; 7 nucleotides line up with TRBD1. Germline CDR1 and CDR2: SSHAT and FNYEAQ (reference sequence). The CDR3 sequence is 16 residues long. The CDR3 region is CASSLGTGENTGELFF. CDR3 bases: TGTGCTAGCAGCCTAGGAACAGGGGAGAACACCGGGGAGCTGTTTTTT. Using reference TRBV7-7 and TRBJ2-2 for the parts outside the CDR3, the full variable domain is GAGVSQSPRYKVTKRGQDVTLRCDPISSHATLYWYQQALGQGPEFLTYFNYEAQPDKSGLPSDRFSAERPEGSISTLTIQRTEQRDSAMYRCASSLGTGENTGELFFGEGSRLTVL.

Ten or more counts support this clonotype. The chain combines TRBV20-1 with TRBJ2-7, with 10 bases fitting TRBD2. CDR3 length: 14 residues. V trimming: 0 bases; J trimming: 6 bases; junction bases outside the gene matches: 5. Looked up from germline, CDR1 is DFQATT and CDR2 is SNEGSKA (reference sequence). Here the CDR3 reads CSARDWGLAFEQYF. The CDR3 region has the DNA TGCAGTGCTAGAGATTGGGGACTAGCGTTCGAGCAGTACTTC.

This clonotype has only a few counts. The CDR3: CASTHSPGQGGSDTQYF. CDR3 sequence (DNA): TGTGCCAGCACCCACTCCCCGGGACAGGGCGGTTCGGATACGCAGTATTTT. The chain is built from TRBV12-3 or TRBV12-4 and TRBJ2-3; 9 bases align to TRBD1. The CDR3 loop spans 17 amino acids. The V gene end was trimmed by 7 bases and the J gene end by 6 bases; junction bases not matched to a gene: 17.

Ten or more counts support this clonotype. The chain combines TRBV20-1 with TRBJ2-1; 10 positions match TRBD1. The CDR3 extends over 13 amino acids. CDR1 and CDR2 from the germline V gene are DFQATT and SNEGSKA (reference sequence). The ends lost 7 bases at V and 6 bases at J; junction bases unmatched: 6. The CDR3 bases are TGCAGTGGTAACCGGGACAGGGGCAATGAGCAGTTCTTC. Translating gives CSGNRDRGNEQFF.

This clonotype showed up just a few times. V and J are TRBV29-1 and TRBJ2-6; the D is unclear. The V gene's germline CDR1 is SQVTM and CDR2 ANQGSEA. The CDR3 contains 13 residues. Trimming shortened V by 7 bases and J by 1 base, and 8 bases separated the two germline ends. The DNA for the CDR3 is TGCAGCGGTTATTCTTCTGGGGCCAACGTCCTGACTTTC. It yields the protein CSGYSSGANVLTF. The entire variable domain, with the rest obtained from reference TRBV29-1 and TRBJ2-6, is as follows: SAVISQKPSRDICQRGTSLTIQCQVDSQVTMMFWYRQQPGQSLTLIATANQGSEATYESGFVIDKFPISRPNLTFSTLTVSNMSPEDSSIYLCSGYSSGANVLTFGAGSRLTVL.

This sequence joins TRBV28 and TRBJ2-5; tentative D call: TRBD1 (6 bases). V was shortened by 5 bases and J by 1 base, with 8 bases between the two germline ends. This CDR3 has 13 residues. CDR1 is MDHEN and CDR2 is SYDVKM in the germline V gene. The CDR3 DNA is TGTGCCAGCAGTATAGGGGGCCAAGAGACCCAGTACTTC. This translates into CASSIGGQETQYF.

This clonotype has ten or more counts. The chain combines TRBV5-1 with TRBJ1-2; D may be TRBD1 (6 bases). CDR1 SGHRS and CDR2 YFSETQ come from the germline V gene. The length of the CDR3 is 14 residues. Trimming pared 7 bases from V and 2 bases from J, leaving 15 bases between. CDR3 sequence (DNA): TGCGCCAGCTCCAAAACAGGGACGAACTATGGCTACACCTTC. This encodes CASSKTGTNYGYTF.

This clonotype has a handful of counts. The chain uses TRBV7-2 and TRBJ2-1; TRBD1 matches 9 bases. Germline V gene data show CDR1 as SGHTA and CDR2 as FQGNSA. The CDR3 has 13 amino acids. V shed 1 base, J shed 14 bases, and the junction held 6 bases outside the gene matches. CDR3 sequence: CASSLVGDREEFF. For the CDR3, the DNA is TGTGCCAGCAGCTTAGTTGGGGACAGGGAGGAGTTCTTC. The full variable domain, rest sourced from reference TRBV7-2 and TRBJ2-1, is GAGVSQSPSNKVTEKGKDVELRCDPISGHTALYWYRQSLGQGLEFLIYFQGNSAPDKSGLPSDRFSAERTGGSVSTLTIQRTQQEDSAVYLCASSLVGDREEFFGPGTRLTVL.